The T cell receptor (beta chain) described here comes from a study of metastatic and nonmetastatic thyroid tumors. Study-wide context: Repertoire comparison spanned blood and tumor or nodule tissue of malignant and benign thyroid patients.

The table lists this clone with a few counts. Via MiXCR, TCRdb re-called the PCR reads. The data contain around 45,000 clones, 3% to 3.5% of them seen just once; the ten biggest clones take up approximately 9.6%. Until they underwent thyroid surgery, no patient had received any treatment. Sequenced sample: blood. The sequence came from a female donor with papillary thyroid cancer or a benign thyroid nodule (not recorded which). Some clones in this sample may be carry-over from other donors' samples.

CDR3 nucleotides: TGTGCCAGCAGCTTAGGCGGGGGATTGAATGAGCAGTTCTTC. Translated: CASSLGGGLNEQFF. This chain uses TRBV7-8 with TRBJ2-1; TRBD2 agrees at 7 bases. CDR3 length: 14 residues. Per germline, CDR1 SGHVS and CDR2 FQNEAQ. Trimming removed 1 base from V and 7 bases from J; junction bases left unmatched: 4.